This entry describes one T cell receptor beta chain. Clones were read by immunoSEQ multiplex PCR, and TCRdb kept only the in-frame ones, dropping some. The profile shows 65,000 to 90,000 clones, about nine tenths of them singletons. This specimen belongs to a study of T cell changes during pregnancy in multiple sclerosis. This CDR3 region has 15 residues. Per the germline V gene, CDR1 is SGHRS and CDR2 is YFSETQ. Trimming pared 0 bases from V and 4 bases from J, leaving 13 bases between. This TCR was recovered from a female donor with multiple sclerosis, enrolled in a pregnancy study. Sample: CD4+ T cells from peripheral blood mononuclear cells, taken after pregnancy. V usage is TRBV5-1 and J usage is TRBJ1-2; weak D call: TRBD1 (5 bases). The CDR3 DNA reads as TGCGCCAGCAGCTTGGGCCAGGGTATTGTCTATGGCTACACCTTC. Translated, it gives CASSLGQGIVYGYTF.